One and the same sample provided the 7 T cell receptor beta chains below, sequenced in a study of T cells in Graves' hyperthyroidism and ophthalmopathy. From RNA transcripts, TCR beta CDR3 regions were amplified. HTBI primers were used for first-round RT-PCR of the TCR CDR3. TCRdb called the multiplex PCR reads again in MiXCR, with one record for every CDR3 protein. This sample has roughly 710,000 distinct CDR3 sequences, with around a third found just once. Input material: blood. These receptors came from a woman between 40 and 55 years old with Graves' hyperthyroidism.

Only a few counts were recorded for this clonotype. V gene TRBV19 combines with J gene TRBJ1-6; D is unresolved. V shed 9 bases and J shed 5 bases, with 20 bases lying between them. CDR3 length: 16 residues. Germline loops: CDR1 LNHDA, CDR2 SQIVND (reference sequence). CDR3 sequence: CASGSSRGRDNSPLHF. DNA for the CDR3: TGTGCCAGCGGTAGCAGCAGAGGACGAGATAATTCACCCCTCCACTTT.

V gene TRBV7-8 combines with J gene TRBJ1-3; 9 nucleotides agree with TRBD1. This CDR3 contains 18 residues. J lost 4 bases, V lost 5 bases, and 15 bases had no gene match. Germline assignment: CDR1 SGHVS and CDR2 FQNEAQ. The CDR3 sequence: CASSRTGDNGRAGNTIYF. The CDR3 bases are TGTGCCAGCAGCCGGACAGGGGATAACGGCAGAGCAGGAAACACCATATATTTT.

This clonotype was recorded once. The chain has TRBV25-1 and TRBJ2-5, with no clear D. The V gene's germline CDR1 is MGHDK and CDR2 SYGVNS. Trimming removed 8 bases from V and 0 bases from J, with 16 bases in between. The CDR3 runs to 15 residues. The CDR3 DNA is TGTGCCAGCTCACCACCGGCGGAGTACCAAGAGACCCAGTACTTC. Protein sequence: CASSPPAEYQETQYF.

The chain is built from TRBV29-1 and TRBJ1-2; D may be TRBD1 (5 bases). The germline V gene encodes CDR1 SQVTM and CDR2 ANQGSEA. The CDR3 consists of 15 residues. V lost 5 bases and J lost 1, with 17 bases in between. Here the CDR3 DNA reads TGCAGCGTTCTCCCGGGACGGATCGGTAACTATGGCTACACCTTC. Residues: CSVLPGRIGNYGYTF.

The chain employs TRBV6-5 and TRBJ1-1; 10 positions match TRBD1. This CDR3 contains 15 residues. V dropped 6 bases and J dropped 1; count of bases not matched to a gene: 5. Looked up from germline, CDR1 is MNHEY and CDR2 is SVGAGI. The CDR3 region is CASRRDRGQNTEAFF. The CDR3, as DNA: TGTGCCAGCAGGAGGGACAGGGGCCAGAACACTGAAGCTTTCTTT.

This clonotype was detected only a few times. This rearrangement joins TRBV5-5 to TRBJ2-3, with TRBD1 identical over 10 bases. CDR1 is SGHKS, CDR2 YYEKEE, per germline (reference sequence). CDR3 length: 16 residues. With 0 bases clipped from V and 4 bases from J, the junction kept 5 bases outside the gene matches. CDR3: CASSLVGTGEPDTQYF. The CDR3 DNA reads TGTGCCAGCAGCTTGGTGGGGACAGGGGAACCAGATACGCAGTATTTT. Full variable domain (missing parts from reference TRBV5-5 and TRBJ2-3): DAGVTQSPTHLIKTRGQQVTLRCSPISGHKSVSWYQQVLGQGPQFIFQYYEKEERGRGNFPDRFSARQFPNYSSELNVNALLLGDSALYLCASSLVGTGEPDTQYFGPGTRLTVL.

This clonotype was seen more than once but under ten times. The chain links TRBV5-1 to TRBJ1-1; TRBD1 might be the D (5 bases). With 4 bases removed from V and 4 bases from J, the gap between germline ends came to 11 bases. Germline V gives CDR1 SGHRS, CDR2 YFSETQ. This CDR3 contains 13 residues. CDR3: CASSPGVATEAFF. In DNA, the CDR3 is TGCGCCAGCAGCCCGGGGGTCGCCACTGAAGCTTTCTTT.